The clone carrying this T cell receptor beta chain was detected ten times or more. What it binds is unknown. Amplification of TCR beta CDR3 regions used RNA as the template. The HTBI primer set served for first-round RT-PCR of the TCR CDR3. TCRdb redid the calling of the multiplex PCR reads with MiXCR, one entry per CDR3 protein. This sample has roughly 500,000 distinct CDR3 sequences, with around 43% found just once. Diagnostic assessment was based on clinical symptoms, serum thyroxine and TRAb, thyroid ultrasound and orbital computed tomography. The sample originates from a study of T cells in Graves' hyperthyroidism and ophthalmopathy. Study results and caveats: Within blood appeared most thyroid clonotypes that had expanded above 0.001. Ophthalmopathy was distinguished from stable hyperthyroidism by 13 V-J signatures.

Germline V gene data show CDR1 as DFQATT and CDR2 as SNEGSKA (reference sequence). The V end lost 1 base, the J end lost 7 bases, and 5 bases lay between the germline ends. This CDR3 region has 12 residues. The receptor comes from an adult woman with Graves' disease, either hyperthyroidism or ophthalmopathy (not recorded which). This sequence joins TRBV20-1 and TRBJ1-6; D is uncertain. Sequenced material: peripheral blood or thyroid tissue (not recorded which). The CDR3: CSARGTNSPLHF. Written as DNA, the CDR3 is TGCAGTGCTAGAGGAACCAATTCACCCCTCCACTTT.